The source of this TCR beta chain is a study of T cell responses to AZD1222 COVID-19 vaccine. Clones were read by immunoSEQ multiplex PCR, and TCRdb kept only the in-frame ones, dropping some. Among about 120,000 clones listed, about 85% were seen once. Germline-derived CDR1 and CDR2 are LNHDA and SQIVND (reference sequence). The CDR3 length is 14 residues. V shed 0 bases, J shed 8 bases, and the junction held 5 bases outside the gene matches. The V and J genes are TRBV19 and TRBJ1-1; 8 bases map to TRBD1. This sequence originates from an adult in good health. The sample here was peripheral blood, taken on day 0 of AZD1222 vaccination. The CDR3 here is CASSIDSRTGEAFF. CDR3 bases: TGTGCCAGTAGTATAGATTCGAGGACAGGGGAAGCTTTCTTT.